The following is a T cell receptor beta chain sequence with its context. PCR was performed using 60 Vbeta and 13 Jbeta primers. The table came from immunoSEQ multiplex PCR; TCRdb's copy has only in-frame clones and leaves some out. The sample consists of about 88,000 clones, about 69% of them appearing once. CDR1 is MNHEY, CDR2 SVGAGI, per germline. Trimming pared 7 bases from V and 8 bases from J, leaving 8 bases between. The CDR3 is 11 amino acids. The data derive from a study of cytomegalovirus exposure and HLA in healthy donors. Sequencing used PBMCs. V and J are TRBV6-5 and TRBJ2-2; unclear D gene. The clonotype originates from a woman in her late teens or twenties in good health and CMV-seropositive. The CDR3 DNA is TGTGCCAGCACCAACTTGGGGGAGCTGTTTTTT. Encoded protein: CASTNLGELFF.